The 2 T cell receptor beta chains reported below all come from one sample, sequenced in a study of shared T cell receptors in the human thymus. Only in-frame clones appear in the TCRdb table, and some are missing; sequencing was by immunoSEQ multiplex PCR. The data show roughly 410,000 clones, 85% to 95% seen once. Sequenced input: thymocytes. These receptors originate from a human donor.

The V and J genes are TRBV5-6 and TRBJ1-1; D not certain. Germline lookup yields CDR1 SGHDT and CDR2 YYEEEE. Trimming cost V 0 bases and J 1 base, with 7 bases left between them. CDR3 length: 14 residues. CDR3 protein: CASSLVGQNTEAFF. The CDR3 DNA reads TGTGCCAGCAGCTTGGTAGGGCAGAACACTGAAGCTTTCTTT.

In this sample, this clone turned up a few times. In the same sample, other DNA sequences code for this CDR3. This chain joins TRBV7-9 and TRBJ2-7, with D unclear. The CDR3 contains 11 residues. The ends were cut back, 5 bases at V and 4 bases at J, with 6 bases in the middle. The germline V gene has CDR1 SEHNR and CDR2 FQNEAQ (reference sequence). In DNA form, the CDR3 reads TGTGCCAGCAGCCGCGGTTACGAGCAGTACTTC. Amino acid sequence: CASSRGYEQYF.